The 21 T cell receptor beta chains given below trace back to one sample, sequenced in a study of blood T cell repertoires in COVID-19. Sequenced by immunoSEQ multiplex PCR; TCRdb stores in-frame clones only, minus some. The data show a few hundred thousand clones, about 85% seen once. Sequencing was carried out using PBMCs or T cells enriched from blood (not recorded which). These receptors all come from a woman aged 50 to 60 who had been exposed to COVID-19.

The count of this clone is one. The chain combines TRBV19 with TRBJ2-3; D unresolved. V lost 3 bases and J 3 bases, leaving 13 bases between the germline ends. CDR3 length equals 15 residues. Germline V lookup: CDR1 LNHDA, CDR2 SQIVND (reference sequence). The CDR3 DNA reads TGTGCCAGTAGTATGTCAAGAGCGATGACAGATACGCAGTATTTT. Encoded protein: CASSMSRAMTDTQYF. Based on the CDR3 plus reference TRBV19 and TRBJ2-3, the full variable domain is DGGITQSPKYLFRKEGQNVTLSCEQNLNHDAMYWYRQDPGQGLRLIYYSQIVNDFQKGDIAEGYSVSREKKESFPLTVTSAQKNPTAFYLCASSMSRAMTDTQYFGPGTRLTVL.

The chain employs TRBV4-1 and TRBJ1-2; the match to TRBD1 covers 10 bases. The ends lost 1 base at V and 3 bases at J; junction bases unmatched: 2. Per the germline V gene, CDR1 is MGHRA and CDR2 is YSYEKL. This CDR3 comprises 15 residues. In DNA, the CDR3 is TGCGCCAGCAGCCAAGTCGGGACAGGGGACTATGGCTACACCTTC. Translation: CASSQVGTGDYGYTF.

This rearrangement joins TRBV15 to TRBJ1-4; the match to TRBD1 covers 9 bases. CDR1 and CDR2 from the germline V gene are LNHNV and YYDKDF (reference sequence). The CDR3 runs to 14 residues. J lost 6 bases, V lost 6 bases, and 5 bases had no gene match. CDR3 in DNA: TGTGCCACCAGTAACGGACAGGGGTATGAAAAACTGTTTTTT. Its protein product is CATSNGQGYEKLFF.

The CDR3 bases are TGCGCCAGCAGCCAAGATCGCAGGATCTCTGGAAACACCATATATTTT. It translates to CASSQDRRISGNTIYF. The rearrangement links TRBV4-1 to TRBJ1-3; D is unresolved. Germline CDR1 and CDR2: MGHRA and YSYEKL. The V end was cut by 0 bases, the J end by 0 bases, with 9 bases between. The CDR3 loop spans 16 amino acids.

CDR3 in DNA: TGTGCCGCAGCCGGGGTCTCTGGAAACACCATATATTTT. Its translation: CAAAGVSGNTIYF. V is TRBV10-3 and J is TRBJ1-3; D not certain. The V gene lost 11 bases and the J gene lost 0 bases, with 11 bases spanning the gap. Germline values: CDR1 ENHRY, CDR2 SYGVKD. The CDR3 extends over 13 amino acids.

The chain carries TRBV3-1 (or the pseudogene TRBV3-2) and TRBJ1-6; a weak D match, TRBD1 (6 bases). The V gene's germline CDR1 is LGHDT and CDR2 YNNKEL (reference sequence). V lost 2 bases and J lost 9, with 11 bases in between. This CDR3 has 14 amino acids. The CDR3 loop is CASSQRDKGSPLHF. In DNA, the CDR3 is TGTGCCAGCAGCCAACGGGACAAGGGTTCACCCCTCCACTTT.

The chain combines TRBV3-1 (or the pseudogene TRBV3-2) with TRBJ2-5; 7 positions agree with TRBD1. Trimming took 5 bases from V and 1 from J; bases not matched to a gene: 4. The CDR3 length is 14 residues. CDR1 and CDR2 from the germline V gene are LGHDT and YNNKEL (reference sequence). This chain's CDR3 is CASSTRDSQETQYF. The CDR3 DNA reads as TGTGCCAGCAGCACCCGGGACAGCCAAGAGACCCAGTACTTC.

The gene calls are TRBV25-1 and TRBJ2-3; D may be TRBD2 (6 bases). From germline, CDR1 is MGHDK and CDR2 SYGVNS. V was cut by 4 bases and J by 2 bases, with 13 bases left in between. This CDR3 is built from 15 residues. The CDR3 reads CASSGGGDFTDTQYF. The CDR3 bases are TGTGCCAGCAGTGGAGGTGGGGACTTCACAGATACGCAGTATTTT. The full variable domain, in which reference TRBV25-1 and TRBJ2-3 provide the parts outside the CDR3, is EADIYQTPRYLVIGTGKKITLECSQTMGHDKMYWYQQDPGMELHLIHYSYGVNSTEKGDLSSESTVSRIRTEHFPLTLESARPSHTSQYLCASSGGGDFTDTQYFGPGTRLTVL.

The rearrangement links TRBV10-3 to TRBJ2-1; 8 bases are shared with TRBD2. Germline V gene lookup returns CDR1 ENHRY and CDR2 SYGVKD. The CDR3 is 17 amino acids. V lost 1 base, J lost 0 bases, and 5 bases stayed unmatched. CDR3 sequence reads: CAISEYQRESSYNEQFF. CDR3 sequence (DNA): TGTGCCATCAGTGAGTACCAGCGGGAGAGCTCCTACAATGAGCAGTTCTTC.

The chain uses TRBV10-2 and TRBJ2-1; TRBD1 is a possible D gene (6 bases). The V end lost 3 bases, the J end lost 7 bases, and 16 bases lay between the germline ends. The CDR3 has 15 amino acids. Germline-derived CDR1 and CDR2 are WSHSY and SAAADI. The CDR3: CASSELYRVWNEQFF. The CDR3 bases are TGCGCCAGCAGTGAACTCTACAGGGTTTGGAATGAGCAGTTCTTC.

V usage is TRBV24-1 and J usage is TRBJ2-3; D not resolved. The CDR3 has 13 amino acids. The V end was cut by 4 bases, the J end by 0 bases, with 4 bases between. Germline assignment: CDR1 KGHDR and CDR2 SFDVKD. CDR3 residues: CATSDRSTDTQYF. CDR3 nucleotide sequence: TGTGCCACCAGTGACAGAAGCACAGATACGCAGTATTTT.

V gene TRBV7-8 combines with J gene TRBJ1-1; perhaps TRBD1 as D (6 bases). The CDR3 runs 16 residues. Trimming cost V 5 bases and J 0 bases, with 16 bases left between them. Germline V gene lookup returns CDR1 SGHVS and CDR2 FQNEAQ. Here the CDR3 reads CASSLGGGALNTEAFF. CDR3 sequence (DNA): TGTGCCAGCAGCCTAGGGGGAGGGGCCCTGAACACTGAAGCTTTCTTT.

This rearrangement joins TRBV29-1 to TRBJ1-5; D might be TRBD1 (5 bases). The CDR3 extends over 12 amino acids. The V and J ends lost 7 bases and 4 bases respectively, with 11 bases between them. Looked up from germline, CDR1 is SQVTM and CDR2 is ANQGSEA. Here the CDR3 reads CSAMTDNQPQHF. Here the CDR3 DNA reads TGCAGCGCCATGACAGATAATCAGCCCCAGCATTTT.

This clone was seen a single time. J is TRBJ1-3 and V is TRBV3-1 (or the pseudogene TRBV3-2); TRBD1 matches at 8 bases. V was pared by 6 bases and J by 0 bases, with 13 bases of the junction left unmatched. CDR1 and CDR2 (germline): LGHDT, YNNKEL (reference sequence). CDR3 size: 18 residues. The CDR3 is CASSPDRTGGLSGNTIYF. The CDR3 DNA reads as TGTGCCAGCAGTCCCGACCGAACAGGGGGGCTCTCTGGAAACACCATATATTTT.

The chain recombines TRBV18 with TRBJ1-1, with 7 bases lining up with TRBD1. From germline, CDR1 is KGHSH and CDR2 LQKENI. J lost 5 bases, V lost 5 bases, and 11 bases had no gene match. The CDR3 length is 15 residues. The CDR3 sequence: CASSADRVLSTEAFF. CDR3 in DNA: TGTGCCAGCTCAGCTGACAGGGTCCTAAGTACTGAAGCTTTCTTT. Combining the CDR3 with reference TRBV18 and TRBJ1-1 gives the whole variable domain NAGVMQNPRHLVRRRGQEARLRCSPMKGHSHVYWYRQLPEEGLKFMVYLQKENIIDESGMPKERFSAEFPKEGPSILRIQQVVRGDSAAYFCASSADRVLSTEAFFGQGTRLTVV.

The chain combines TRBV7-2 with TRBJ2-3, with TRBD2 matching 9 bases. CDR3 length: 18 residues. The V and J ends lost 2 bases and 0 bases, in that order; junction bases with no gene match: 9. Germline CDR1 and CDR2: SGHTA and FQGNSA. The CDR3 coding sequence is TGTGCCAGCAGCTTATCGATAGCGGGGGTTCCTAGCACAGATACGCAGTATTTT. As protein: CASSLSIAGVPSTDTQYF.

This chain joins TRBV19 and TRBJ1-2; 7 bases fit TRBD1. This CDR3 region has 14 residues. Per germline, CDR1 LNHDA and CDR2 SQIVND (reference sequence). After removal of 6 bases from V and 6 bases from J, the junction contained 10 bases not matched to a gene. The CDR3 DNA is TGTGCCAGTAGGATCAGAGGGGGCCACAATGGCTACACCTTC. This sequence encodes CASRIRGGHNGYTF.

Only a few counts were recorded for this clone. In DNA form, the CDR3 reads TGTGCCAGCAGTCGCAGCGGGGGGGTCATTGAGCAGTTCTTC. Protein product: CASSRSGGVIEQFF. The chain carries TRBV11-2 and TRBJ2-1, with 10 bases matching TRBD2. With V trimmed by 6 bases and J by 9 bases, 8 bases remained unmatched. Germline V CDR1 and CDR2: SGHAT, FQNNGV. The CDR3 spans 14 residues.

This chain joins TRBV5-1 and TRBJ2-7; 9 bases match TRBD1. The J segment lost 5 bases and the V segment lost 4 bases, leaving 10 bases of the junction unmatched. The CDR3 is 15 amino acids. The germline V gene has CDR1 SGHRS and CDR2 YFSETQ. CDR3 DNA sequence: TGCGCCAGCAGCCCGAGAGGGACAGGGAATGACGAGCAGTACTTC. Translation gives CASSPRGTGNDEQYF.

The chain links TRBV18 to TRBJ2-7, with D perhaps TRBD2 (6 bases). V was cut by 6 bases and J by 9 bases, with 18 bases left in between. This CDR3 contains 13 residues. Germline loops: CDR1 KGHSH, CDR2 LQKENI. This CDR3 is CASSVQGEEGQYF. The CDR3, as DNA: TGTGCCAGCTCCGTCCAAGGGGAGGAAGGGCAGTACTTC. The full variable domain, its missing parts supplied by reference TRBV18 and TRBJ2-7, is NAGVMQNPRHLVRRRGQEARLRCSPMKGHSHVYWYRQLPEEGLKFMVYLQKENIIDESGMPKERFSAEFPKEGPSILRIQQVVRGDSAAYFCASSVQGEEGQYFGPGTRLTVT.

The chain links TRBV2 to TRBJ1-2, with 12 bases aligning to TRBD1. Per germline, CDR1 SNHLY and CDR2 FYNNEI. The CDR3 spans 14 residues. The junction had 5 bases not matched to a gene; V was cut back by 6 bases and J by 6 bases. CDR3: CASRWGQGADGYTF. CDR3 nucleotides: TGTGCCAGCAGGTGGGGACAGGGGGCTGATGGCTACACCTTC.